The 25 T cell receptor beta chains presented below share a single source sample, sequenced in a study of post-analysis software for immune sequencing data. Their target antigens are unknown. Included in the TCR beta cDNA libraries were unique molecular identifiers. Using its own MiXCR run on the PCR reads, TCRdb lists one record per CDR3 protein. The sample includes around 440,000 distinct CDR3 sequences, under 55% seen only once; the top ten take around 10%. Study-level points and caveats: Patients had higher frequencies than controls of about five TRBV segments, including TRBV5-6, TRBV5-1 and TRBV20-1.

The sequencing input was blood. The receptor source for this set is a girl aged 10-17 years with multiple sclerosis.

This clonotype was counted only a few times. V gene TRBV10-3 combines with J gene TRBJ2-3; D is ambiguous. V shed 6 bases and J shed 2 bases, with 3 bases lying between them. This CDR3 contains 11 residues. Germline V gene lookup returns CDR1 ENHRY and CDR2 SYGVKD. CDR3 coding DNA: TGTGCCATCAGAAACACAGATACGCAGTATTTT. It codes for CAIRNTDTQYF.

This sequence joins TRBV10-3 and TRBJ2-3; 9 positions agree with TRBD1. Unmatched junction bases numbered 6, after V lost 7 bases and J lost 1 base. CDR1 and CDR2 (germline): ENHRY, SYGVKD. The CDR3 length is 15 residues. The CDR3 bases are TGTGCCATCACTGGAACAGGGGGCGGCACAGATACGCAGTATTTT. It yields the protein CAITGTGGGTDTQYF.

As regards this clonotype: The germline gene is not matched at one end of the junction; a read error may be the cause. The CDR3 coding sequence is TGCAGTGCTAGCGGGGGTAGCGTGTACAATGAACAGTTCTTC. It is translated as CSASGGSVYNEQFF. The chain combines TRBV20-1 with TRBJ2-1; tentatively, D is TRBD2 (6 bases). In germline, CDR1 is DFQATT, CDR2 SNEGSKA (reference sequence). CDR3 size: 14 residues.

The chain has TRBV9 and TRBJ2-1; TRBD1 is a possible D gene (6 bases). The CDR3 is 15 amino acids. Deletions cut 4 bases from V and 7 bases from J, with 18 bases between. Germline assignment: CDR1 SGDLS and CDR2 YYNGEE. The CDR3 protein is CASSFLGERGNEQFF. CDR3 sequence (DNA): TGTGCCAGCAGCTTCCTGGGGGAGAGGGGGAATGAGCAGTTCTTC.

The rearrangement uses TRBV6-5 and TRBJ1-1; D call uncertain. V was clipped by 6 bases and J by 4 bases, with 15 bases between them. CDR1 and CDR2 from the germline V gene are MNHEY and SVGAGI. This CDR3 has 14 amino acids. DNA for the CDR3: TGTGCCAGCAGAGACGGGAGAGGCATCACTGAAGCTTTCTTT. Translating gives CASRDGRGITEAFF.

This clonotype showed up just a few times. The chain links TRBV25-1 to TRBJ2-7, with D possibly matching TRBD2 (5 bases). The CDR3 extends over 14 amino acids. Trimming removed 2 bases at V and 2 bases at J, with 10 bases between. The germline CDR1 and CDR2 sequences are MGHDK and SYGVNS. This CDR3 is CASSERRPPYEQYF. CDR3 DNA sequence: TGTGCCAGCAGTGAACGGAGGCCACCCTACGAGCAGTACTTC.

The V call is TRBV7-9, the J call TRBJ1-2, with TRBD1 as a possible D gene (5 bases). V lost 5 bases to trimming and J lost 5 bases, with 12 bases between them. Germline V gene lookup returns CDR1 SEHNR and CDR2 FQNEAQ (reference sequence). CDR3 length equals 13 residues. Here the CDR3 DNA reads TGTGCCAGCAGCGTACAGGCCATGTATGGCTACACCTTC. Amino acids: CASSVQAMYGYTF.

The J gene is TRBJ2-1, the V gene TRBV12-3 or TRBV12-4; D is unclear. V lost 3 bases, J lost 6 bases, and 9 bases lay in between. This CDR3 comprises 13 residues. CDR3 DNA sequence: TGTGCCAGCAGTTTTTTCAAGGGCAATGAGCAGTTCTTC. As protein: CASSFFKGNEQFF.

This clonotype was found a few times. The chain employs TRBV3-1 and TRBJ2-7; 12 positions match TRBD2. This CDR3 spans 15 amino acids. Germline CDR1 reads LGHDT; CDR2 reads YNNKEL (reference sequence). J lost 4 bases, V lost 4 bases, and 5 bases had no gene match. The CDR3 DNA follows: TGTGCCAGCAGCCTGGGACTAGCGGGTCGGTACGAGCAGTACTTC. Amino acid sequence: CASSLGLAGRYEQYF.

The V call is TRBV12-3 or TRBV12-4, the J call TRBJ1-2, with TRBD1 identical over 11 bases. After removal of 3 bases from V and 7 bases from J, the junction contained 4 bases not matched to a gene. CDR3 length: 14 amino acids. Here the CDR3 reads CASSFKGTGGGYTF. Written as DNA, the CDR3 is TGTGCCAGCAGTTTTAAGGGGACAGGGGGTGGCTACACCTTC.

This chain uses TRBV7-2 with TRBJ2-1; D gene unclear. Germline V gene data show CDR1 as SGHTA and CDR2 as FQGNSA. V was clipped by 2 bases and J by 6 bases, with 14 bases between them. The CDR3 runs 15 residues. DNA of the CDR3: TGTGCCAGCAGCTTATCCGCTAGGAATCTCAATGAGCAGTTCTTC. It codes for CASSLSARNLNEQFF.

The chain carries TRBV5-1 and TRBJ2-7; tentatively, D is TRBD2 (6 bases). Between the trimmed V and J ends, which lost 0 bases and 2 bases, there was a span of 12 bases. This CDR3 has 15 amino acids. The germline gives CDR1 SGHRS, CDR2 YFSETQ. Written as DNA, the CDR3 is TGCGCCAGCAGCTTGGAGGTAGCGGCCGCCTACGAGCAGTACTTC. Encoded protein: CASSLEVAAAYEQYF.

Regarding this clonotype: At one end, the junction sequence differs from germline, possibly due to a read error. The chain has TRBV12-3 or TRBV12-4 and TRBJ2-1, with TRBD1 matching over 8 bases. The CDR3 is made up of 14 amino acids. CDR3 in amino acids: CASRPGTGGNGQFF. The CDR3 region has the DNA TGTGCCAGCAGGCCAGGGACAGGAGGAAATGGGCAGTTCTTC.

This clonotype has just a few counts. This sequence joins TRBV5-1 and TRBJ2-1; D might be TRBD2 (7 bases). The germline V gene encodes CDR1 SGHRS and CDR2 YFSETQ. Between the trimmed V and J ends, which lost 5 bases and 8 bases, there was a span of 26 bases. The CDR3 sequence is 17 residues long. The CDR3 region has the DNA TGCGCCAGCAGTCCCCGGGGAGCGGGACACCCCCTCGATGAGCAGTTCTTC. Its translation: CASSPRGAGHPLDEQFF. The full variable domain, with the rest looked up from reference TRBV5-1 and TRBJ2-1, is KAGVTQTPRYLIKTRGQQVTLSCSPISGHRSVSWYQQTPGQGLQFLFEYFSETQRNKGNFPGRFSGRQFSNSRSEMNVSTLELGDSALYLCASSPRGAGHPLDEQFFGPGTRLTVL.

To note about this clonotype: Relative to the germline gene, one junction end is altered; a read error may explain this. J is TRBJ2-4 and V is TRBV10-3, with TRBD2 identical over 13 bases. The J call may be wrong; the DNA end is better matched by TRBJ2-5. The CDR3 consists of 17 residues. Germline assignment: CDR1 ENHRY and CDR2 SYGVKD. The chain's CDR3 is CATSRVSGLAGQETQYF. In DNA form, the CDR3 reads TGTGCCACCAGTCGGGTCTCGGGACTAGCGGGACAAGAGACCCAGTACTTC.

The CDR3 DNA sequence: TGTGCCAGCTCTCTCGGGGGGCGCATCGGGCGGGGTGCCTACGAGCAGTACTTC. It encodes CASSLGGRIGRGAYEQYF. The genes are TRBV28 and TRBJ2-7; D may be TRBD2 (7 bases). The V and J ends lost 8 bases and 2 bases respectively, with 28 bases between them. The length of the CDR3 is 18 residues. Germline V gene sequence: CDR1 MDHEN, CDR2 SYDVKM.

V gene TRBV19 combines with J gene TRBJ2-1; 9 nucleotides align to TRBD2. CDR3 size: 16 residues. Per the germline V gene, CDR1 is LNHDA and CDR2 is SQIVND (reference sequence). V was pared by 5 bases and J by 0 bases, with 5 bases of the junction left unmatched. The DNA of the CDR3 is TGTGCCAGTAGTGTCCTAGCGGGAACCTCCTACAATGAGCAGTTCTTC. This translates into CASSVLAGTSYNEQFF.

The V and J genes are TRBV20-1 and TRBJ2-1; D gene uncertain. Germline CDR1 is DFQATT and CDR2 is SNEGSKA (reference sequence). V shed 0 bases and J shed 5 bases, with 5 bases lying between them. This CDR3 has 12 amino acids. The CDR3 bases are TGCAGTGCTAGAGAAAGAAACAATGAGCAGTTCTTC. It codes for CSARERNNEQFF.

This clonotype was detected a few times. This chain uses TRBV4-2 with TRBJ2-1; tentatively, D is TRBD2 (6 bases). Germline CDR1 and CDR2: LGHNA and YNFKEQ. V dropped 1 base and J dropped 7 bases, with 17 bases sitting between them. CDR3 length equals 16 residues. The CDR3 nucleotides read TGTGCCAGCAGCCAAGTTGGCCGGGACTCCGGTAATGAGCAGTTCTTC. Its translation is CASSQVGRDSGNEQFF.

The V call is TRBV28, the J call TRBJ1-4; 7 bases are a match to TRBD1. Per the germline V gene, CDR1 is MDHEN and CDR2 is SYDVKM. The CDR3 extends over 15 amino acids. Trimming cost V 6 bases and J 4 bases; bases outside gene matches: 8. CDR3 protein: CASSRATGFNEKLFF. DNA for the CDR3: TGTGCCAGCAGCCGGGCGACAGGGTTTAATGAAAAACTGTTTTTT. The whole variable domain, remainder taken from reference TRBV28 and TRBJ1-4, is DVKVTQSSRYLVKRTGEKVFLECVQDMDHENMFWYRQDPGLGLRLIYFSYDVKMKEKGDIPEGYSVSREKKERFSLILESASTNQTSMYLCASSRATGFNEKLFFGSGTQLSVL.

The sample holds a few counts of this clonotype. CDR3 sequence reads: CASSPGLAETYEQYF. CDR3 DNA: TGTGCCAGCAGTCCCGGACTAGCGGAGACCTACGAGCAGTACTTC. The V gene is TRBV12-3 or TRBV12-4, the J gene TRBJ2-7, with 10 bases aligning to TRBD2. CDR3 length equals 15 residues. The trim removed 5 bases at V and 2 bases at J, leaving 6 bases unmatched.

Here the CDR3 DNA reads TGTGCCAGCAGCTTAAGTGGGACAACCTATGGCTACACCTTC. Residues: CASSLSGTTYGYTF. The chain has TRBV7-2 and TRBJ1-2, with a possible D match to TRBD1 (6 bases). The V end lost 2 bases, the J end lost 4 bases, and 11 bases lay between the germline ends. This CDR3 comprises 14 residues. Germline V lookup: CDR1 SGHTA, CDR2 FQGNSA.

This clonotype was observed a few times. The chain uses TRBV21-1 and TRBJ2-5; TRBD1 is the table's D call and was not checked against the DNA. TRBV21-1 is a documented pseudogene. The CDR3 runs 16 residues. CDR3 region: CASSLYPGTSKETQYF. The CDR3 DNA is TGTGCCAGCAGTCTCTATCCCGGGACATCCAAAGAGACCCAGTACTTC.

This clonotype has only one observation. The rearrangement uses TRBV15 and TRBJ2-2, with D possibly TRBD2 on 6 matching bases. This CDR3 spans 15 amino acids. The V end lost 3 bases, the J end lost 5 bases, and 13 bases lay between the germline ends. Germline V CDR1 and CDR2: LNHNV, YYDKDF (reference sequence). CDR3 sequence reads: CATSSAGIRTGELFF. The CDR3 DNA reads as TGTGCCACCAGCAGTGCGGGGATAAGGACCGGGGAGCTGTTTTTT.

The chain combines TRBV29-1 with TRBJ2-7, with D perhaps matching TRBD1 or TRBD2 (5 bases each). Germline V CDR1 and CDR2: SQVTM, ANQGSEA. CDR3 length: 14 amino acids. V lost 4 bases and J 3 bases, leaving 16 bases between the germline ends. The CDR3 DNA follows: TGCAGCGTTGGCCCCGCGGGTAGGGGCTACGAGCAGTACTTC. Residues: CSVGPAGRGYEQYF.